This T cell receptor beta chain was profiled in a study of blood T cell repertoires in COVID-19. Original processing methods: Amplification of reference gene primers was used by the study to estimate nucleated cell counts. The table came from immunoSEQ multiplex PCR; TCRdb's copy has only in-frame clones and leaves some out. The DNA was the basis for D and trimming; V, J and clone size are from that table. The repertoire holds about 300,000 clones, with 90% as singletons. The CDR3 loop spans 13 amino acids. Germline lookup yields CDR1 SEHNR and CDR2 FQNEAQ (reference sequence). Trimming stripped 5 bases from V and 2 bases from J, with 10 bases between.

The chain links TRBV7-9 to TRBJ2-7, with D unresolved. This TCR came from a woman between 50 and 59 years old with COVID-19, enrolled during active disease. The sequenced sample consisted of peripheral blood. CDR3 amino acids: CASSPTAAYEQYF. DNA of the CDR3: TGTGCCAGCAGCCCCACGGCGGCCTACGAGCAGTACTTC.